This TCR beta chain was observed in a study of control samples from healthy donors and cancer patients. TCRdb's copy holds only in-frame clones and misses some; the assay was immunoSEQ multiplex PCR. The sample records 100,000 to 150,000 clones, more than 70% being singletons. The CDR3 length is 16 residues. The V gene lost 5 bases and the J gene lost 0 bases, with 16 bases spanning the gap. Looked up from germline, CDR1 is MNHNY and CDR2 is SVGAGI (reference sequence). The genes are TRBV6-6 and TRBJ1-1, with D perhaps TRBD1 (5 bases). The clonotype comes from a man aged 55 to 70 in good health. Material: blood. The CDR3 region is CASSKTGTAMNTEAFF. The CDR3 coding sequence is TGTGCCAGCAGTAAAACCGGGACCGCTATGAACACTGAAGCTTTCTTT.